Listed here are 30 T cell receptor beta chains from one sample, sequenced in a study of blood T cells in healthy people across ages. The second PCR ran roughly 6 to 12 cycles with a sample-barcoded 5' primer and J-beta primers. TCRdb recomputed calls from the 5' RACE reads with MiXCR, one row per CDR3 protein. The sample carries about 570,000 distinct CDR3 sequences, roughly 28% recorded once. The sequencing sample was made of blood. These receptor sequences come from a woman between 65 and 79 years old in good health.

This clonotype was found a few times. The rearrangement joins TRBV5-5 to TRBJ1-4; D gene unclear. Germline assignment: CDR1 SGHKS and CDR2 YYEKEE (reference sequence). This CDR3 region has 17 residues. Trimming shortened V by 0 bases and J by 0 bases, and 12 bases separated the two germline ends. The chain's CDR3 is CASSLDVGSTTNEKLFF. The CDR3 bases are TGTGCCAGCAGCTTGGATGTGGGCAGCACAACTAATGAAAAACTGTTTTTT.

V and J are TRBV6-6 and TRBJ1-5; D call uncertain. Germline V gene sequence: CDR1 MNHNY, CDR2 SVGAGI (reference sequence). V was pared by 6 bases and J by 1 base, with 4 bases between. The CDR3 has 12 amino acids. The CDR3 region has the DNA TGTGCCAGCAGCGTAAGCAATCAGCCCCAGCATTTT. Protein sequence: CASSVSNQPQHF.

A few counts support this clonotype. The chain is built from TRBV7-3 and TRBJ2-5; TRBD2 matches 8 bases. Trimming removed 5 bases from V and 5 bases from J; junction bases left unmatched: 10. Germline CDR1 is SGHTA and CDR2 is FQGTGA. The CDR3 is 15 residues long. CDR3 region: CASSKSAGARETQYF. CDR3 bases: TGTGCCAGCAGCAAATCAGCGGGGGCCAGGGAGACCCAGTACTTC.

This clonotype has a handful of counts. The CDR3 bases are TGTGCCAGCAGCTTAATGGGTAGCGATGATACGCAGTATTTT. This gives the protein CASSLMGSDDTQYF. The rearrangement links TRBV7-2 to TRBJ2-3; weak D call: TRBD2 (5 bases). This CDR3 is 14 amino acids long. Trimming left V 2 bases short and J 6 bases short, with 12 bases between. Germline values: CDR1 SGHTA, CDR2 FQGNSA.

In its sample, this clonotype was seen a few times. V gene TRBV7-9 combines with J gene TRBJ1-2; 7 nucleotides match TRBD1. The CDR3 has 15 amino acids. J gave up 4 bases and V 2 bases, and 7 bases lay outside the gene matches. Germline CDR1 reads SEHNR; CDR2 reads FQNEAQ (reference sequence). CDR3 in amino acids: CASSLNGQAVYGYTF. CDR3 coding DNA: TGTGCCAGCAGCTTAAACGGACAGGCGGTCTATGGCTACACCTTC. The entire variable domain, with the rest obtained from reference TRBV7-9 and TRBJ1-2, is as follows: DTGVSQNPRHKITKRGQNVTFRCDPISEHNRLYWYRQTLGQGPEFLTYFQNEAQLEKSRLLSDRFSAERPKGSFSTLEIQRTEQGDSAMYLCASSLNGQAVYGYTFGSGTRLTVV.

This chain uses TRBV5-1 with TRBJ2-7; 9 positions agree with TRBD1. From germline, CDR1 is SGHRS and CDR2 YFSETQ. V was pared by 4 bases and J by 3 bases, with 11 bases of the junction left unmatched. The CDR3 extends over 16 amino acids. Written as DNA, the CDR3 is TGCGCCAGCAGCCGTCTACAGGGGGCCGAGGGCTACGAGCAGTACTTC. Translating gives CASSRLQGAEGYEQYF. Looking up the rest from reference TRBV5-1 and TRBJ2-7 gives the full variable domain: KAGVTQTPRYLIKTRGQQVTLSCSPISGHRSVSWYQQTPGQGLQFLFEYFSETQRNKGNFPGRFSGRQFSNSRSEMNVSTLELGDSALYLCASSRLQGAEGYEQYFGPGTRLTVT.

The chain combines TRBV7-3 with TRBJ1-1; no definite D call. Germline CDR1 reads SGHTA; CDR2 reads FQGTGA. The CDR3 is 16 amino acids. Between the trimmed V and J ends, which lost 1 base and 4 bases, there was a span of 16 bases. CDR3 in DNA: TGTGCCAGCAGCTTAAGCGCCGATGTGCGGGGCACTGAAGCTTTCTTT. Translated, it gives CASSLSADVRGTEAFF.

Many counts were recorded for this clonotype. The genes are TRBV3-1 and TRBJ2-7; weak D call: TRBD1 (6 bases). V lost 6 bases to trimming and J lost 6 bases, with 12 bases between them. Germline-derived CDR1 and CDR2 are LGHDT and YNNKEL (reference sequence). This CDR3 region has 12 residues. Here the CDR3 reads CASREQGGEQYF. CDR3 nucleotides: TGTGCCAGCAGGGAACAGGGTGGCGAGCAGTACTTC.

In its sample, this clonotype was seen many times. The CDR3 DNA sequence: TGCGCCAGCAGCCAAGAATTGGTCTATGGCTACACCTTC. Residues: CASSQELVYGYTF. J is TRBJ1-2 and V is TRBV4-3; D is unresolved. Germline values: CDR1 LGHNA, CDR2 YSLEER. The CDR3 runs 13 residues. Trimming cost V 0 bases and J 4 bases, with 6 bases left between them.

The table lists this clonotype with a few counts. This rearrangement joins TRBV29-1 to TRBJ1-2; no clear D. Germline CDR1 reads SQVTM; CDR2 reads ANQGSEA. V was shortened by 6 bases and J by 6 bases, with 11 bases between the two germline ends. The CDR3 is 11 amino acids. The CDR3 region is CSVRVFDGYTF. CDR3 DNA sequence: TGCAGCGTCAGAGTTTTTGATGGCTACACCTTC.

This clonotype has more than one count but fewer than ten. The gene calls are TRBV7-2 and TRBJ2-5; 12 bases agree with TRBD2. The J call could be wrong; TRBJ2-1 is a better fit for the DNA end. Germline V gene sequence: CDR1 SGHTA, CDR2 FQGNSA. The CDR3 is made up of 14 amino acids. The CDR3: CASTSSGGAYEQFF. CDR3 nucleotides: TGTGCCAGCACCTCTAGCGGGGGGGCCTATGAGCAGTTCTTC.

V usage is TRBV7-6 and J usage is TRBJ2-5; 7 bases match TRBD2. In germline, CDR1 is SGHVS, CDR2 FNYEAQ. This CDR3 contains 15 residues. The trim removed 2 bases at V and 0 bases at J, leaving 3 bases unmatched. Here the CDR3 DNA reads TGTGCCAGCAGCTTAAGCGGGGCATACCAAGAGACCCAGTACTTC. Translated, it gives CASSLSGAYQETQYF.

The chain has TRBV6-4 and TRBJ1-4; no reliable D call. Per germline, CDR1 MRHNA and CDR2 SNTAGT. This CDR3 has 18 amino acids. Trimming pared 1 base from V and 3 bases from J, leaving 18 bases between. The CDR3 loop reads CASSDWERADGPNEKLFF. CDR3 nucleotides: TGTGCCAGCAGTGACTGGGAGAGGGCGGACGGGCCTAATGAAAAACTGTTTTTT.

This sequence joins TRBV7-2 and TRBJ2-5; D remains unclear. The J call could be wrong; TRBJ2-7 is a better fit for the DNA end. The CDR3 is made up of 15 amino acids. From germline, CDR1 is SGHTA and CDR2 FQGNSA. In DNA, the CDR3 is TGTGCCAGCAGCTTACTCAGCGTAAAAACCTACGAGCAGTACTTC. As protein: CASSLLSVKTYEQYF.

The chain combines TRBV7-2 with TRBJ1-4, with 7 bases that match TRBD1. V lost 5 bases to trimming and J lost 8 bases; unmatched junction nucleotides: 11. CDR3 size: 15 residues. Germline V CDR1 and CDR2: SGHTA, FQGNSA. The DNA for the CDR3 is TGTGCCAGCAGCGCCCGACAGGGAAGTAGGGAAAAACTGTTTTTT. Amino acids: CASSARQGSREKLFF. The full variable domain, completed using reference TRBV7-2 and TRBJ1-4, is GAGVSQSPSNKVTEKGKDVELRCDPISGHTALYWYRQSLGQGLEFLIYFQGNSAPDKSGLPSDRFSAERTGGSVSTLTIQRTQQEDSAVYLCASSARQGSREKLFFGSGTQLSVL.

This clonotype was seen only a few times. V gene TRBV7-9 combines with J gene TRBJ2-4; D not certain. V lost 6 bases and J 0 bases, leaving 3 bases between the germline ends. Germline V CDR1 and CDR2: SEHNR, FQNEAQ (reference sequence). The CDR3 spans 12 residues. CDR3 protein: CASRGAKNIQYF. The CDR3 DNA follows: TGTGCCAGCAGGGGAGCCAAAAACATTCAGTACTTC.

This clonotype was observed a few times. Compared with germline, one end of the junction differs, possibly owing to a read error. The CDR3 nucleotides are TGCGCCAGCGGCCAAGGGTCTATTAACACCGGGGAGCTGTTTTTT. Amino acids: CASGQGSINTGELFF. J is TRBJ2-2 and V is TRBV4-3; the D is unclear. Germline V gene data show CDR1 as LGHNA and CDR2 as YSLEER. The CDR3 runs 15 residues.

The sample holds many counts of this clonotype. CDR3 nucleotides: TGCAGCGTCAGGGTTTCTGGGGCCAACGTCCTGACTTTC. This sequence encodes CSVRVSGANVLTF. The chain combines TRBV29-1 with TRBJ2-6; TRBD1 is a possible D gene (5 bases). CDR1 and CDR2 from the germline V gene are SQVTM and ANQGSEA. The V end was cut by 6 bases, the J end by 1 base, with 7 bases between. The CDR3 totals 13 residues.

In its sample, this clonotype was seen once. This chain connects TRBV20-1 to TRBJ1-2, with TRBD1 as a possible D gene (6 bases). Germline assignment: CDR1 DFQATT and CDR2 SNEGSKA (reference sequence). The V and J ends lost 6 bases and 2 bases respectively, with 22 bases between them. The CDR3 is 16 amino acids. The CDR3 region is CSARSARGTPNYGYTF. The DNA for the CDR3 is TGCAGTGCCCGAAGTGCAAGAGGGACACCCAACTATGGCTACACCTTC.

This chain links TRBV5-1 with TRBJ2-7, with 7 bases fitting TRBD1. Germline trimming cut 1 base from V and 4 bases from J; bases unmatched to any gene: 8. CDR1 SGHRS and CDR2 YFSETQ come from the germline V gene. The CDR3 spans 15 residues. CDR3 loop: CASSLRFGTAYEQYF. The CDR3, as DNA: TGCGCCAGCAGCTTGAGGTTCGGGACAGCTTACGAGCAGTACTTC.

The V gene is TRBV20-1, the J gene TRBJ2-3; D is possibly TRBD2 (6 bases). From germline, CDR1 is DFQATT and CDR2 SNEGSKA (reference sequence). CDR3 length: 13 amino acids. Trimming left V 3 bases short and J 7 bases short, with 14 bases between. The CDR3: CSARVTSINTQYF. The CDR3 region has the DNA TGCAGTGCTAGGGTTACTAGCATCAATACGCAGTATTTT.

Concerning this clonotype itself: Possible read error: a much larger clone is one base away. The chain couples TRBV6-1 to TRBJ1-4; 7 nucleotides line up with TRBD1. Germline loops: CDR1 MNHNS, CDR2 SASEGT. The length of the CDR3 is 16 residues. The CDR3 reads CTTTRSIYRGGEKLFF. The CDR3, as DNA: TGTACCACCACTCGCAGTATTTACAGGGGAGGTGAAAAACTGTTTTTT.

On this clonotype itself: A read error may be the cause here, since a much bigger clone is one base away. The chain employs TRBV3-1 and TRBJ1-2; D unresolved. CDR3 length: 13 residues. V was trimmed by 4 bases and J by 2 bases, leaving 8 bases between them. Per the germline V gene, CDR1 is LGHDT and CDR2 is YNNKEL (reference sequence). CDR3 in amino acids: CASSPSENYGYTF. CDR3 coding DNA: TGTGCCAGCAGCCCGTCGGAAAACTATGGCTACACCTTC.

This sequence joins TRBV7-9 and TRBJ2-5; 7 nucleotides match TRBD1. This CDR3 contains 15 residues. V was clipped by 4 bases and J by 3 bases; unmatched bases: 8. Germline V gives CDR1 SEHNR, CDR2 FQNEAQ (reference sequence). The CDR3 nucleotides are TGTGCCAGCAGCTCCCCTGGACAGGAAGAAGAGACCCAGTACTTC. Protein product: CASSSPGQEEETQYF.

This sequence joins TRBV6-5 and TRBJ1-1; possibly TRBD1 for D (6 bases). CDR3 length: 14 residues. The germline V and J ends were trimmed by 8 bases and 2 bases, with 15 bases remaining between them. CDR1 is MNHEY and CDR2 is SVGAGI in the germline V gene. CDR3 sequence reads: CASFGAGANTEAFF. The CDR3 coding sequence is TGTGCCAGCTTCGGGGCAGGGGCTAACACTGAAGCTTTCTTT.

This clonotype has just a few counts. The chain joins TRBV6-2 or TRBV6-3 to TRBJ1-1; D is uncertain. The CDR3 contains 15 residues. Trimming left V 4 bases short and J 2 bases short, with 14 bases between. The germline gives CDR1 MNHEY, CDR2 SVGEGT. The DNA of the CDR3 is TGTGCCAGCAGTTCGAATGGTCTGGGAAACACTGAAGCTTTCTTT. This sequence encodes CASSSNGLGNTEAFF.

This clonotype was seen a few times. The rearrangement links TRBV27 to TRBJ2-7; 12 bases line up with TRBD2. J gave up 4 bases and V 3 bases, and 4 bases lay outside the gene matches. CDR1 MNHEY and CDR2 SMNVEV come from the germline V gene (reference sequence). The CDR3 extends over 15 amino acids. The DNA of the CDR3 is TGTGCCAGCAGTTTCCGTGGACTAGCGGGGTACGAGCAGTACTTC. Protein: CASSFRGLAGYEQYF.

This clonotype was recorded at least ten times. The chain links TRBV7-8 to TRBJ2-7; 10 nucleotides align to TRBD1. Looked up from germline, CDR1 is SGHVS and CDR2 is FQNEAQ. With 5 bases clipped from V and 6 bases from J, the junction kept 7 bases outside the gene matches. The CDR3 contains 14 residues. CDR3 residues: CASSTRTGGREQYF. CDR3 DNA: TGTGCCAGCAGCACCCGGACAGGGGGACGCGAGCAGTACTTC. Drawing the rest from reference TRBV7-8 and TRBJ2-7, the complete variable domain is GAGVSQSPRYKVAKRGQDVALRCDPISGHVSLFWYQQALGQGPEFLTYFQNEAQLDKSGLPSDRFFAERPEGSVSTLKIQRTQQEDSAVYLCASSTRTGGREQYFGPGTRLTVT.

The genes are TRBV2 and TRBJ2-7, with 7 bases identical to TRBD1. Per the germline V gene, CDR1 is SNHLY and CDR2 is FYNNEI. This CDR3 is 16 amino acids long. V was clipped by 0 bases and J by 2 bases; unmatched bases: 7. CDR3 protein: CASSEAQDRRTYEQYF. CDR3 sequence (DNA): TGTGCCAGCAGTGAAGCCCAGGACAGGAGAACCTACGAGCAGTACTTC.

Only a few counts were recorded for this clonotype. The chain is built from TRBV7-9 and TRBJ1-6; 9 positions agree with TRBD1. Germline CDR1 SEHNR, CDR2 FQNEAQ (reference sequence). The CDR3 runs 15 residues. V dropped 3 bases and J dropped 3; count of bases not matched to a gene: 0. The DNA of the CDR3 is TGTGCCAGCAGCTTGACAGGGGGCTATAATTCACCCCTCCACTTT. This sequence encodes CASSLTGGYNSPLHF.